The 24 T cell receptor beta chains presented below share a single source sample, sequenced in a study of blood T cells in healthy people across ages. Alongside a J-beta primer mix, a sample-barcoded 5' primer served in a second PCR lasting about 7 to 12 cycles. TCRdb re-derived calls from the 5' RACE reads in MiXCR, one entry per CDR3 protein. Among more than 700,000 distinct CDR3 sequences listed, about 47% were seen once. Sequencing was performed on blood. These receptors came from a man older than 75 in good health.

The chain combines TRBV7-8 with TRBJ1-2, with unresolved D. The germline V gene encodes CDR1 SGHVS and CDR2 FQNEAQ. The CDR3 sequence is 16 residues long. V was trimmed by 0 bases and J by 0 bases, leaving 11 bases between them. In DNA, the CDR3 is TGTGCCAGCAGCTTAGCGGTTAGAGATTCTAACTATGGCTACACCTTC. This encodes CASSLAVRDSNYGYTF.

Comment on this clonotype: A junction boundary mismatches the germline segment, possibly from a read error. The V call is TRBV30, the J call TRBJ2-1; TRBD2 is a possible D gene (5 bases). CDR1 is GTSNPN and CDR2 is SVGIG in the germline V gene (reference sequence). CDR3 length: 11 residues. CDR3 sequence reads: CAGRYDNEQFF. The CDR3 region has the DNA TGTGCCGGGAGATACGACAATGAGCAGTTCTTC.

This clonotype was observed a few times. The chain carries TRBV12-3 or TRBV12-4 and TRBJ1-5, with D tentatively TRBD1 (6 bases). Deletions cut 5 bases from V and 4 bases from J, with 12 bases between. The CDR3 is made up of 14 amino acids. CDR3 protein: CASSNGGANQPQHF. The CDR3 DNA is TGTGCCAGCAGTAACGGGGGGGCAAATCAGCCCCAGCATTTT.

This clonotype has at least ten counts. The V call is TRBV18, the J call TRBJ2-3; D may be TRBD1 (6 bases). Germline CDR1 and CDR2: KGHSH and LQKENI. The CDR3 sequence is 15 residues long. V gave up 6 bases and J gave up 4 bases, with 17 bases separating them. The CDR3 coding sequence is TGTGCCAGCTCGCCCGATTTGACAGGCGCAGATACGCAGTATTTT. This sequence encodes CASSPDLTGADTQYF.

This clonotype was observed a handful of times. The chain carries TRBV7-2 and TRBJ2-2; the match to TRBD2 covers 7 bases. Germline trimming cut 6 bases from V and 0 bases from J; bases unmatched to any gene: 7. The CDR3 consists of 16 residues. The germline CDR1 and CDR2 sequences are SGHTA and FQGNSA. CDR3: CASSQARGSNTGELFF. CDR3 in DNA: TGTGCCAGCAGTCAGGCGCGGGGGTCGAACACCGGGGAGCTGTTTTTT.

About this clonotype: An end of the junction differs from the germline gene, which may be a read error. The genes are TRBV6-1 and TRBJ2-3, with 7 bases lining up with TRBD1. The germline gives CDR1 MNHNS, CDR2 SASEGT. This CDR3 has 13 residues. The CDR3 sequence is CTSVGQARDTQYF. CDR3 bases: TGTACCAGCGTCGGACAGGCAAGGGATACGCAGTATTTT.

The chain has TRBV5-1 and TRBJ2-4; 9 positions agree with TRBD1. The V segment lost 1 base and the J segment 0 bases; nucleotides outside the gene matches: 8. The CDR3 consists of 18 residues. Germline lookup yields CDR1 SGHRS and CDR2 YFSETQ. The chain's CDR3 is CASSLFPDRGLAKNIQYF. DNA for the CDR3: TGCGCCAGCAGCTTGTTCCCGGACAGGGGTTTAGCCAAAAACATTCAGTACTTC.

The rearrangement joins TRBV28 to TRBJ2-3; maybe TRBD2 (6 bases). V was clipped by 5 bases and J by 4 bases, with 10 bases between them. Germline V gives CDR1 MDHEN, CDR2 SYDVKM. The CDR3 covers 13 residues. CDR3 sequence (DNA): TGTGCCAGCAGTGGCGGGGTGCCAGATACGCAGTATTTT. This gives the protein CASSGGVPDTQYF.

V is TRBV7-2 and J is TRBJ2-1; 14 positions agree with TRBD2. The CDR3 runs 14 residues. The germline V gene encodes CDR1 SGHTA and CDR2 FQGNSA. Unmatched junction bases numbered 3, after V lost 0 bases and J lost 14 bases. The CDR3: CASSLAGLAGVKFF. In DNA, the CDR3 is TGTGCCAGCAGCTTAGCGGGACTAGCGGGAGTAAAGTTCTTC. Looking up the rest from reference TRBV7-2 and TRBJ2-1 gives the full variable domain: GAGVSQSPSNKVTEKGKDVELRCDPISGHTALYWYRQSLGQGLEFLIYFQGNSAPDKSGLPSDRFSAERTGGSVSTLTIQRTQQEDSAVYLCASSLAGLAGVKFFGPGTRLTVL.

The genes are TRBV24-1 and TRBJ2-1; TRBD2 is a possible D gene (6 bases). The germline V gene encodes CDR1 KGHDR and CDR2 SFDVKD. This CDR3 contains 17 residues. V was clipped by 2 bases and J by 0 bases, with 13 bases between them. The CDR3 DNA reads TGTGCCACCAGTGATTCCCTAGGAGGGTACTCCTACAATGAGCAGTTCTTC. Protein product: CATSDSLGGYSYNEQFF.

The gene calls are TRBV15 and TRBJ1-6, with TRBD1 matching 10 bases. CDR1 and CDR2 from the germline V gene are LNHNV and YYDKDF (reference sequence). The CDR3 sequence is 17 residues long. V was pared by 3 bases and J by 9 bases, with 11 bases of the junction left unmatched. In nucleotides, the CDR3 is TGTGCCACCAGCAGCCCCTTTGCGGGACAGGGGTTTTCACCCCTCCACTTT. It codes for CATSSPFAGQGFSPLHF.

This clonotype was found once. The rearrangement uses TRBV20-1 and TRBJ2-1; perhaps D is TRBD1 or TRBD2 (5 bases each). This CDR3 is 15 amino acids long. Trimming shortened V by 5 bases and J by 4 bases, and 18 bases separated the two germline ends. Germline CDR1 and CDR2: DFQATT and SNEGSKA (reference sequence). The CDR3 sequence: CSASSRGYTYNEQFF. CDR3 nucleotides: TGCAGTGCTTCCTCGAGGGGCTATACTTACAATGAGCAGTTCTTC.

This CDR3 reads CASTVGVNEQFF. The DNA of the CDR3 is TGTGCCAGCACCGTAGGGGTCAATGAGCAGTTCTTC. The chain is built from TRBV28 and TRBJ2-1, with D perhaps matching TRBD1 (5 bases). The CDR3 has 12 residues. V was shortened by 7 bases and J by 6 bases, with 10 bases between the two germline ends. Germline CDR1 reads MDHEN; CDR2 reads SYDVKM.

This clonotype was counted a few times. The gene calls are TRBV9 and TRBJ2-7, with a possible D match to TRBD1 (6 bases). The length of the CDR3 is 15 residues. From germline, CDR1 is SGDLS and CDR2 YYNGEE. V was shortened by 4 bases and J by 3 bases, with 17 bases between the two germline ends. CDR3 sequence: CASSPQGQPDYEQYF. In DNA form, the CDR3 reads TGTGCCAGCAGCCCCCAGGGGCAGCCAGACTACGAGCAGTACTTC.

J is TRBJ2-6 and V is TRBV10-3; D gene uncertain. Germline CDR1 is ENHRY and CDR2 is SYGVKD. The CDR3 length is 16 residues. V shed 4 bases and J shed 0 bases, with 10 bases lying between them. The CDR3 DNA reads TGTGCCATCAGTGTTTCGGGCCTCTCTGGGGCCAACGTCCTGACTTTC. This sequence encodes CAISVSGLSGANVLTF.

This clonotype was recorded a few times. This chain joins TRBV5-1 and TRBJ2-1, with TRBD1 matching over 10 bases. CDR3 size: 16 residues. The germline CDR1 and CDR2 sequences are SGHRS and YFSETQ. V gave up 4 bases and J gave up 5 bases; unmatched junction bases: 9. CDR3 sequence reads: CASSGSFGTGDNEQFF. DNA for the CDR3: TGCGCCAGCAGCGGTTCTTTTGGGACAGGGGACAATGAGCAGTTCTTC.

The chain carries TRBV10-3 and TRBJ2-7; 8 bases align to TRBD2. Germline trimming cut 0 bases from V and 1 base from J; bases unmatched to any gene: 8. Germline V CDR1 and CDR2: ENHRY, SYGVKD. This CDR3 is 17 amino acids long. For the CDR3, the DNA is TGTGCCATCAGTGAGTCGGAGGGTAGCGGGATGTCCTACGAGCAGTACTTC. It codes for CAISESEGSGMSYEQYF.

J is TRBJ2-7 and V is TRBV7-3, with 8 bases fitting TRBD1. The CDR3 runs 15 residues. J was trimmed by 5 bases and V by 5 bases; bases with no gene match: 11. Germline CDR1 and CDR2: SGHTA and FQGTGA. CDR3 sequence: CASSLGGATGDEQYF. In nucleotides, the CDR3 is TGTGCCAGCAGCCTTGGAGGGGCGACAGGGGACGAGCAGTACTTC.

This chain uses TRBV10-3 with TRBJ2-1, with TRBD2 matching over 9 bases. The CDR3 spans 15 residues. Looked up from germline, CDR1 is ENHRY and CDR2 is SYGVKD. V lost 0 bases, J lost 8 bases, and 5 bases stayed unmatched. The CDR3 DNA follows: TGTGCCATCAGTGAGTCGACTCAGCGGGAGGATGAGCAGTTCTTC. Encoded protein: CAISESTQREDEQFF.

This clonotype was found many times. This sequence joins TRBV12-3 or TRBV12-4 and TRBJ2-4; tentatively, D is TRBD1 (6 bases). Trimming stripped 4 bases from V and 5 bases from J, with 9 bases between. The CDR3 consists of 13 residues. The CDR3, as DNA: TGTGCCAGCAGTTCTCGGACAGAAAACATTCAGTACTTC. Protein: CASSSRTENIQYF.

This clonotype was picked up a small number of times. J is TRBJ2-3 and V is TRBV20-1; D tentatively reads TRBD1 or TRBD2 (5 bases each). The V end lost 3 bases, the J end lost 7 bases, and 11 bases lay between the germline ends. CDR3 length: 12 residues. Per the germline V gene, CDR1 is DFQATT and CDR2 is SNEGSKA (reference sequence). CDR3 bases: TGCAGTGCTAGTTTGGGGGACCATACGCAGTATTTT. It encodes CSASLGDHTQYF.

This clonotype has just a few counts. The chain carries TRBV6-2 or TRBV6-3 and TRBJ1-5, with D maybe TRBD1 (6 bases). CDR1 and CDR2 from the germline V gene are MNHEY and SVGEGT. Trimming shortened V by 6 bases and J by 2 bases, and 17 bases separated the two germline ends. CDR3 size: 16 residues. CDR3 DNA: TGTGCCAGCAGCCAAAGTGGGGGGGCCGGCAATCAGCCCCAGCATTTT. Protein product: CASSQSGGAGNQPQHF.

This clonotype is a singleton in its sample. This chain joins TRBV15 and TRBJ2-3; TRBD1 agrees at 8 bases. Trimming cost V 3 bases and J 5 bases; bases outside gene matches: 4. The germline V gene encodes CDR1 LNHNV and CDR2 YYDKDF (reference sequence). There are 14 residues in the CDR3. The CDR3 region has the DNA TGTGCCACCAGCAGCCAGGGGGCTGGAGATACGCAGTATTTT. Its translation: CATSSQGAGDTQYF.

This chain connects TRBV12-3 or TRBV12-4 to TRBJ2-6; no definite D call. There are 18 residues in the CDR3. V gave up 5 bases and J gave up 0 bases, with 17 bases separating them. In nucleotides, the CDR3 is TGTGCCAGCAGTCCCCAACAATCTTCTGGCTCTGGGGCCAACGTCCTGACTTTC. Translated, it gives CASSPQQSSGSGANVLTF.